The TCR beta chain described here comes from a study of CD8 T cells in Susac syndrome. Study-level points and caveats: The CD4+ T cell repertoire of patients with Susac syndrome showed no detectable clonal expansion.

The patients with Susac syndrome were individuals who fulfilled the recently defined diagnostic criteria for disease that was either definite or probable. The CDR3 covers 17 residues. With 3 bases clipped from V and 9 bases from J, the junction kept 18 bases outside the gene matches. Germline V gene sequence: CDR1 DFQATT, CDR2 SNEGSKA (reference sequence). Concerning this clonotype: Its antigen is currently unknown.

Random hexamers were used to reverse transcribe an amount of roughly 0.5 to 1 ug RNA. TCRdb re-called the immunoSEQ multiplex PCR reads with MiXCR, one entry per CDR3 protein. This table holds more than 85,000 distinct CDR3 sequences, over 90% found once. This receptor was obtained from a human donor with Susac syndrome. Sequenced: CD4+ T cells from PBMCs. V gene TRBV20-1 combines with J gene TRBJ2-1; 9 bases map to TRBD2. The CDR3 DNA is TGCAGTGCTAGGCGGGCGGGGGGGCCTGAGGTGGTAGGTGAGCAGTTCTTC. Translating it yields CSARRAGGPEVVGEQFF.